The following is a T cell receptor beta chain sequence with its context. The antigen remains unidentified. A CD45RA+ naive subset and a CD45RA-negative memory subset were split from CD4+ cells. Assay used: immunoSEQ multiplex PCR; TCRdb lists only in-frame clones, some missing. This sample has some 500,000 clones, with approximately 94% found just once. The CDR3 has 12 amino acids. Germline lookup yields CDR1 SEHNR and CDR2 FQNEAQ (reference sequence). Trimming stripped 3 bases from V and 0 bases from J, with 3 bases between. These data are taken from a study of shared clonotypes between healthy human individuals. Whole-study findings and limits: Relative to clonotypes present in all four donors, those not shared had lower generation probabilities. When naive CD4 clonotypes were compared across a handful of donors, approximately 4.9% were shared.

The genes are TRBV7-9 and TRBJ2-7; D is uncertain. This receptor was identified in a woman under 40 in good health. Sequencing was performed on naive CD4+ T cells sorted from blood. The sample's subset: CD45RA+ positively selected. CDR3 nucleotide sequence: TGTGCCAGCAGCTTTGGCTCCTACGAGCAGTACTTC. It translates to CASSFGSYEQYF.